This TCR beta chain was sequenced during a study of STAT3 mutations in large granular lymphocyte leukemia. Study-wide findings and caveats: All newly emerging clones after therapy were STAT3 wild type. In T-cell large granular lymphocyte leukemia, about half of patients showed multiple immunodominant subclonotypes. Clonal expansion was inferred from other time points because no sample existed at each clone's first appearance. In several patients, dominant TCR clone burden exceeded STAT3 mutant burden, suggesting STAT3 mutation arose secondarily.

Some 38,000 productive templates were obtained per sample on average. The assay was immunoSEQ multiplex PCR, and TCRdb's table has in-frame clones only and misses some. The sample contains tens of thousands of clones, roughly 80% of which appear only once. As concerns this clone: What it binds is unknown.

Sequenced: peripheral blood mononuclear cells. The clonotype comes from a woman aged 50 to 60 with T-cell large granular lymphocyte leukemia. Some clones in this sample may be carry-over from other donors' samples.

Here the CDR3 DNA reads TGCGCCAGCAGCTCAATCTTGACTAGCGGGAGGGAATCCTACGAGCAGTACTTC. Translated, it gives CASSSILTSGRESYEQYF. The V gene is TRBV5-1, the J gene TRBJ2-7; 14 positions match TRBD2. Trimming cost V 3 bases and J 1 base; bases outside gene matches: 9. The germline V gene has CDR1 SGHRS and CDR2 YFSETQ. This CDR3 is built from 18 residues.